This entry concerns a single TCR beta chain. Its antigen is still unknown. This record comes from a study of blood T cells in healthy people across ages. The V end was cut by 3 bases, the J end by 7 bases, with 9 bases between. This CDR3 region has 12 residues. Germline V lookup: CDR1 SGHAT, CDR2 FQNNGV. Findings and limits, study-wide: Greater diversity and more naive CD4+ cells were seen in long-lived donors than in aged donors.

For the second PCR, which ran for roughly 6 to 11 cycles, a sample-barcoded 5' primer and a J-beta primer mix were used. Each CDR3 protein is one row after TCRdb ran MiXCR on the 5' RACE reads. The table records about 1.4 million distinct CDR3 sequences, almost 60% of them present only once. The sample taken for sequencing was blood. The source is a man aged 18 to 35 in good health. The V gene is TRBV11-2, the J gene TRBJ1-2, with D tentatively TRBD1 (5 bases). In DNA form, the CDR3 reads TGTGCCAGCAGCTTTGACAGTGCTGGCTACACCTTC. Protein: CASSFDSAGYTF.